A single T cell receptor (beta chain) is shown here with its context. Its antigen is undetermined. Trimming took 0 bases from V and 4 from J; bases not matched to a gene: 19. This CDR3 region has 20 residues. The sample originates from a study of regulatory dendritic cells for organ transplantation. Overall study findings and caveats: Resting memory CD8+ T cells held the most alloreactive clonotypes. Between individuals, the alloreactive memory CD8+ T cell pool differed considerably.

The repertoire was sequenced with immunoSEQ multiplex PCR; TCRdb's copy has only in-frame clones and lacks some. Of 30,000 or so clones listed, approximately 78% were seen once; the top ten hold roughly 0.1%. This chain uses TRBV23-1 with TRBJ2-7; TRBD2 matches 9 bases. TRBV23-1 is an open reading frame whose function is uncertain. The sequence was collected from a human donor in good health. What was sequenced was naive CD4+ T cells from blood. Stated subset: CD45RA+ naive T cells. The DNA for the CDR3 is TGCGCCAGCAGTCAATCAGGGAGCGGCGGGGGCCAGCGGGAGGCTTACGAGCAGTACTTC. Protein: CASSQSGSGGGQREAYEQYF.